This T cell receptor beta chain was captured in a study of cytomegalovirus exposure and HLA in healthy donors. Study information: The Caucasian-associated ancestry cluster held more than 80% of around 380 genotyped donors.

The PCR used 60 Vbeta and 13 Jbeta primers. How the authors handled the data: Approximately 11 million of the 75 million to 95 million unique TCR beta chains counted in a later analysis were shared. Sequencing used immunoSEQ multiplex PCR; TCRdb keeps in-frame clones, though not all of them. V, J and clone size reflect that table, while D and trimming were determined from the DNA. The sample shows roughly 190,000 clones, about 83% of them seen only once. General study results and limits: According to the study, around 150 TCR beta chains were cytomegalovirus-associated.

Germline CDR1 reads KGHSH; CDR2 reads LQKENI. V lost 3 bases to trimming and J lost 3 bases; unmatched junction nucleotides: 7. This CDR3 contains 17 residues. This clone was found a few times. The antigen is unknown. The receptor was isolated from a female donor in good health and CMV-seronegative. The gene calls are TRBV18 and TRBJ2-2; TRBD1 matches 10 bases. The sample taken for sequencing was PBMCs. The CDR3 DNA is TGTGCCAGCTCACCCTCGCGACAGGGGGCGGACACCGGGGAGCTGTTTTTT. Amino acid sequence: CASSPSRQGADTGELFF.